The rows below give T cell receptor beta chains drawn from one sample of a study of blood T cell repertoires in COVID-19. Produced via immunoSEQ multiplex PCR; TCRdb's table is partial and in-frame only. The data contain approximately 210,000 clones, 84% of them seen just once; the ten biggest clones take up 4% to 6%. Sequencing used peripheral blood. These receptors were obtained from a woman aged 70 to 79 with active or convalescent COVID-19. Each CDR3 is given with its conserved first and last residue. The order of the fields is CDR3 DNA, CDR3 protein, clone size, D gene, V gene, J gene. A D gene is named only where the DNA matches it firmly. Some rows mark clone size as missing; the rest say once, few, many or name a class of expanded clone.

cdr3_nt: TGCGCCAGCAGCCGAAGAGGGACGGGACAGGGGGCCCCCGTACCTCTAGCCGCCCAGTACTTC
cdr3_aa: CASSRRGTGQGAPVPLAAQYF
clone_size: .
d_call: TRBD1
v_call: TRBV4-1
j_call: TRBJ2-5

cdr3_nt: TGTGCCAGCACCCCGCGGGACAGGCATCTCGGGCAGCCCCAGCATTTT
cdr3_aa: CASTPRDRHLGQPQHF
clone_size: .
d_call: TRBD1
v_call: TRBV28
j_call: TRBJ1-5

cdr3_nt: TGCGCCAGCGGGACAGGGGCCTTACTTCGCACAGATACGCAGTATTTT
cdr3_aa: CASGTGALLRTDTQYF
clone_size: .
d_call: TRBD1
v_call: TRBV10-2
j_call: TRBJ2-3

cdr3_nt: TGTGCCAGCGCCGATGGGGCCACAGAGACCCAGTACTTC
cdr3_aa: CASADGATETQYF
clone_size: .
d_call: .
v_call: TRBV7-9
j_call: TRBJ2-5

cdr3_nt: TGTGCCACCAGCAGGGTGAGGAAAAGAACGAACACCGGGGAGCTGTTTTTT
cdr3_aa: CATSRVRKRTNTGELFF
clone_size: .
d_call: .
v_call: TRBV15
j_call: TRBJ2-2

cdr3_nt: TGTGCCAGCAGCATGGGGGCCCAAGAGACCCAGTACTTC
cdr3_aa: CASSMGAQETQYF
clone_size: .
d_call: .
v_call: TRBV9
j_call: TRBJ2-5

cdr3_nt: TGCGCCAGCAGATCTATCGGGAGTACCACAGATACGCAGTATTTT
cdr3_aa: CASRSIGSTTDTQYF
clone_size: .
d_call: .
v_call: TRBV5-1
j_call: TRBJ2-3

cdr3_nt: TGTGCCAGCAGCCAACGGGGAGAGCAGTACTTC
cdr3_aa: CASSQRGEQYF
clone_size: .
d_call: .
v_call: TRBV3-1/TRBV3-2
j_call: TRBJ2-7

cdr3_nt: TGTGCCAGCAGTTACCAGGGGGGCACCGGGGAGCTGTTTTTT
cdr3_aa: CASSYQGGTGELFF
clone_size: .
d_call: .
v_call: TRBV6-5
j_call: TRBJ2-2

cdr3_nt: TGTGCCACCTCTAGCGGCCAAGAGACCCAGTACTTC
cdr3_aa: CATSSGQETQYF
clone_size: once
d_call: TRBD2
v_call: TRBV28
j_call: TRBJ2-5

cdr3_nt: TGTGCCAGCAGTTTAGCCCGGGACAGGGGTCGGCACTACGAGCAGTACTTC
cdr3_aa: CASSLARDRGRHYEQYF
clone_size: .
d_call: TRBD1
v_call: TRBV28
j_call: TRBJ2-7

cdr3_nt: TGTGCCAGTAGTATCATCGGGGACACTGAAGCTTTCTTT
cdr3_aa: CASSIIGDTEAFF
clone_size: .
d_call: .
v_call: TRBV19
j_call: TRBJ1-1

cdr3_nt: TGTGCCAGCAGTGACGGGCGGGGTGACTCCTACAATGAGCAGTTCTTC
cdr3_aa: CASSDGRGDSYNEQFF
clone_size: few
d_call: .
v_call: TRBV6-4
j_call: TRBJ2-1

cdr3_nt: TGTGCCAGCAGCGCCCACAGGGAGAACACTGAAGCTTTCTTT
cdr3_aa: CASSAHRENTEAFF
clone_size: .
d_call: .
v_call: TRBV9
j_call: TRBJ1-1

cdr3_nt: TGTGCCAGCAGTTACTCTGTTACCCGGGAGAGGACCATTCAGTACTTC
cdr3_aa: CASSYSVTRERTIQYF
clone_size: .
d_call: .
v_call: TRBV6-2/TRBV6-3
j_call: TRBJ2-4

cdr3_nt: TGTGCCAGCAGTGAAGACCTGATCATTGGGGTGGCGGGAGGCTACAATGAGCAGTTCTTC
cdr3_aa: CASSEDLIIGVAGGYNEQFF
clone_size: .
d_call: TRBD2
v_call: TRBV2
j_call: TRBJ2-1

cdr3_nt: TGTGCCAGCAGCCCTCGGGGGGGGACTGCTCGAGATGAGCAGTTCTTC
cdr3_aa: CASSPRGGTARDEQFF
clone_size: few
d_call: TRBD2
v_call: TRBV7-9
j_call: TRBJ2-1

cdr3_nt: TGTGCCAGCTCACCATCCATGAACACTGAAGCTTTCTTT
cdr3_aa: CASSPSMNTEAFF
clone_size: .
d_call: .
v_call: TRBV18
j_call: TRBJ1-1

cdr3_nt: TGCAGCGTTCGTCGACTAGGCACCGGGGAGCTGTTTTTT
cdr3_aa: CSVRRLGTGELFF
clone_size: .
d_call: .
v_call: TRBV29-1
j_call: TRBJ2-2

cdr3_nt: TGTGCCATCAGTGAGTTCGACAGCAACACTGAAGCTTTCTTT
cdr3_aa: CAISEFDSNTEAFF
clone_size: .
d_call: .
v_call: TRBV10-3
j_call: TRBJ1-1

cdr3_nt: TGTGCCAGCAGCTTGAATACCGGGACAGGGGACCACAATGAGCAGTTCTTC
cdr3_aa: CASSLNTGTGDHNEQFF
clone_size: .
d_call: TRBD1
v_call: TRBV5-7
j_call: TRBJ2-1

cdr3_nt: TGTGCCATCAGTGAGTACACCGGGACAGGCCGCACAGATACGCAGTATTTT
cdr3_aa: CAISEYTGTGRTDTQYF
clone_size: .
d_call: TRBD1
v_call: TRBV10-3
j_call: TRBJ2-3

cdr3_nt: TGTGCCAGCAGCCAAGAGGTTCACGGCACCATATATTTT
cdr3_aa: CASSQEVHGTIYF
clone_size: once
d_call: .
v_call: TRBV3-1/TRBV3-2
j_call: TRBJ1-3

cdr3_nt: TGTGCCAGCAGTGAATGGAGCGGGAGCCCCTACGAGCAGTACTTC
cdr3_aa: CASSEWSGSPYEQYF
clone_size: .
d_call: TRBD2
v_call: TRBV6-1
j_call: TRBJ2-7

cdr3_nt: TGTGCCACCAGCAGAGATTCTGTAATTTGGGAGTCGGAATTGAACACTGAAGCTTTCTTT
cdr3_aa: CATSRDSVIWESELNTEAFF
clone_size: .
d_call: .
v_call: TRBV15
j_call: TRBJ1-1

cdr3_nt: TGTGCCAGCAGCCAACTCAGTGGCACAGATACGCAGTATTTT
cdr3_aa: CASSQLSGTDTQYF
clone_size: .
d_call: .
v_call: TRBV3-1/TRBV3-2
j_call: TRBJ2-3

cdr3_nt: TGTGCCAGCAGTTTTCGGGGGGCCTATTCCTACGAGCAGTACTTC
cdr3_aa: CASSFRGAYSYEQYF
clone_size: .
d_call: .
v_call: TRBV27
j_call: TRBJ2-7

cdr3_nt: TGTGCCAGCAGTTTATGGGCAGGGTATCAGCCCCAGCATTTT
cdr3_aa: CASSLWAGYQPQHF
clone_size: few
d_call: .
v_call: TRBV28
j_call: TRBJ1-5

cdr3_nt: TGTGCCAGCAGCCAAGGGGGCAATTTCCCTGGAAACACCATATATTTT
cdr3_aa: CASSQGGNFPGNTIYF
clone_size: once
d_call: .
v_call: TRBV3-1/TRBV3-2
j_call: TRBJ1-3

cdr3_nt: TGTGCCAGCAGCCCAGCGGGAGGGCGTAATGAGCAGTTCTTC
cdr3_aa: CASSPAGGRNEQFF
clone_size: few
d_call: TRBD2
v_call: TRBV7-3
j_call: TRBJ2-1

cdr3_nt: TGTGCCAGCACCGTGGGACTAGCGGGAGGGGAGCAGTACTTC
cdr3_aa: CASTVGLAGGEQYF
clone_size: .
d_call: TRBD2
v_call: TRBV28
j_call: TRBJ2-7

cdr3_nt: TGTGCCAGCAGCGTATGGGGGGACAGGGCCTACGAGCAGTACTTC
cdr3_aa: CASSVWGDRAYEQYF
clone_size: .
d_call: TRBD1
v_call: TRBV7-9
j_call: TRBJ2-7

cdr3_nt: TGCAGCGTTGATTCCCCTAGCGGGAGCTACGAGCAGTACTTC
cdr3_aa: CSVDSPSGSYEQYF
clone_size: .
d_call: TRBD2
v_call: TRBV29-1
j_call: TRBJ2-7

cdr3_nt: TGTGCCAGCAGCCAAACGACAGGGGCCTACGAGCAGTACTTC
cdr3_aa: CASSQTTGAYEQYF
clone_size: .
d_call: TRBD1
v_call: TRBV4-2
j_call: TRBJ2-7

cdr3_nt: TGTGCCTGGAGGGGGCAGACTAATGAAAAACTGTTTTTT
cdr3_aa: CAWRGQTNEKLFF
clone_size: .
d_call: .
v_call: TRBV30
j_call: TRBJ1-4

cdr3_nt: TGTGCCAGCAGTTACTCGGGACTAGCGGGAGGGCCCGGGGAGCTGTTTTTT
cdr3_aa: CASSYSGLAGGPGELFF
clone_size: .
d_call: TRBD2
v_call: TRBV6-2/TRBV6-3
j_call: TRBJ2-2

cdr3_nt: TGTGCCAGCAGCTCAGGACTTCCCAACACCGGGGAGCTGTTTTTT
cdr3_aa: CASSSGLPNTGELFF
clone_size: .
d_call: .
v_call: TRBV9
j_call: TRBJ2-2

cdr3_nt: TGTGCCAGCAGTGAAGCGGCCAGGTTCAATGAGCAGTTCTTC
cdr3_aa: CASSEAARFNEQFF
clone_size: .
d_call: .
v_call: TRBV2
j_call: TRBJ2-1

cdr3_nt: TGCGCCAGCAGCTTGGCCAGGAGGGGACCCCGCACCGGGGAGCTGTTTTTT
cdr3_aa: CASSLARRGPRTGELFF
clone_size: once
d_call: .
v_call: TRBV5-1
j_call: TRBJ2-2

cdr3_nt: TGCGCCAGCAGCCCGCCGAGGACAAGTCTTTCGAGGGATACGCAGTATTTT
cdr3_aa: CASSPPRTSLSRDTQYF
clone_size: .
d_call: .
v_call: TRBV4-1
j_call: TRBJ2-3

cdr3_nt: TGTGCCAGTAGTGATACAGGTATCTATGGCTACACCTTC
cdr3_aa: CASSDTGIYGYTF
clone_size: .
d_call: .
v_call: TRBV19
j_call: TRBJ1-2

cdr3_nt: TGTGCCAGCAGTGAAGCGCTTGGGAGGGCACCTAGCTCCTACAATGAGCAGTTCTTC
cdr3_aa: CASSEALGRAPSSYNEQFF
clone_size: .
d_call: TRBD2
v_call: TRBV2
j_call: TRBJ2-1

cdr3_nt: TGCGCCAGCAGCCAAGGCCCGACAGGGGCTAATGAAAAACTGTTTTTT
cdr3_aa: CASSQGPTGANEKLFF
clone_size: .
d_call: TRBD1
v_call: TRBV4-1
j_call: TRBJ1-4

cdr3_nt: TGCGCCAGCAGCCACGGGACAGGGACCTACGAGCAGTACTTC
cdr3_aa: CASSHGTGTYEQYF
clone_size: .
d_call: TRBD1
v_call: TRBV5-1
j_call: TRBJ2-7

cdr3_nt: TGTGCCAGCACTGAACGAGGGGGGGACTATGGCTACACCTTC
cdr3_aa: CASTERGGDYGYTF
clone_size: once
d_call: .
v_call: TRBV6-6
j_call: TRBJ1-2

cdr3_nt: TGTGCCAGCAGCCAAGACGTTCTGACTAGCGGGACGGATACGCAGTATTTT
cdr3_aa: CASSQDVLTSGTDTQYF
clone_size: .
d_call: TRBD2
v_call: TRBV4-2
j_call: TRBJ2-3

cdr3_nt: TGTGCCAGCAGCCAACCGGGACAGACAAATTCACCCCTCCACTTT
cdr3_aa: CASSQPGQTNSPLHF
clone_size: .
d_call: TRBD1
v_call: TRBV3-1/TRBV3-2
j_call: TRBJ1-6

cdr3_nt: TGTGCCAGCAGCTTGTTCAAAACAGGGAGAGAGACCCAGTACTTC
cdr3_aa: CASSLFKTGRETQYF
clone_size: .
d_call: .
v_call: TRBV5-5
j_call: TRBJ2-5

cdr3_nt: TGTGCCAGTAGTATCTCCCCCCGCACCGGGGAGCTGTTTTTT
cdr3_aa: CASSISPRTGELFF
clone_size: .
d_call: .
v_call: TRBV19
j_call: TRBJ2-2

cdr3_nt: TGTGCCAGCTCACCTCAGGGACAGGGCTATACTTCACCCCTCCACTTT
cdr3_aa: CASSPQGQGYTSPLHF
clone_size: .
d_call: TRBD1
v_call: TRBV18
j_call: TRBJ1-6

cdr3_nt: TGTGCCAGCAGCCAAGAAACCGCAGGGGGTGAAATGTTCTATGGCTACACCTTC
cdr3_aa: CASSQETAGGEMFYGYTF
clone_size: .
d_call: TRBD1
v_call: TRBV3-1/TRBV3-2
j_call: TRBJ1-2

cdr3_nt: TGTGCCAGCAGTGACAGGCTCACCTACGAGCAGTACTTC
cdr3_aa: CASSDRLTYEQYF
clone_size: .
d_call: .
v_call: TRBV28
j_call: TRBJ2-7

cdr3_nt: TGTGCCAGCAGCATCGGGTCAAACTACGAGCAGTACTTC
cdr3_aa: CASSIGSNYEQYF
clone_size: .
d_call: .
v_call: TRBV9
j_call: TRBJ2-7

cdr3_nt: TGTGCCAGCAGGATTGGACTAGGACGGGTACGATCGACCCAAGAGACCCAGTACTTC
cdr3_aa: CASRIGLGRVRSTQETQYF
clone_size: .
d_call: TRBD2
v_call: TRBV2
j_call: TRBJ2-5